These T cell receptor beta chains were read from a single sample in a study of Graves' ophthalmopathy and Graves' hyperthyroidism. TCRdb reprocessed the multiplex PCR reads with MiXCR, giving one entry per CDR3 protein. The sample has some 1.1 million distinct CDR3 sequences; 35% to 40% are singletons. Sequencing used peripheral blood or thyroid tissue (not recorded which). The origin of the receptors is an adult man with Graves' hyperthyroidism. Each CDR3 is given with its conserved first and last residue. A D gene is named only where the DNA matches it firmly. Expanded clones are given a class, and other clones once, few, many or no size at all.

>TRBV5-1|TRBJ2-7|many|TRBD1
TGCGCCAGCAACTACGGACAGGGGGTCGAGCAGTACTTC
CASNYGQGVEQYF
>TRBV14|TRBJ2-5|NA|NA
TGTGCCAGCAGCCAAGACTCGAGTAGATCGGTACTAGATGAGACCCAGTACTTC
CASSQDSSRSVLDETQYF
>TRBV6-4|TRBJ2-2|NA|NA
TGTGCCAGCAGTGACGGTGGGGGCAGGGCCGGGGAGCTGTTTTTT
CASSDGGGRAGELFF
>TRBV20-1|TRBJ2-7|few|TRBD2
TGCAGTGCTAGCGGCGGGAGGCCGGGATCCTACGAGCAGTACTTC
CSASGGRPGSYEQYF
>TRBV9|TRBJ1-1|few|NA
TGTGCCAGCAGTCCCCCACCGGGGACGACGGCTTTCTTT
CASSPPPGTTAFF
>TRBV6-2/TRBV6-3|TRBJ2-7|NA|TRBD1
TGTGCCAGCAGTAGGACAGGGTCGGGCTACGAGCAGTACTTC
CASSRTGSGYEQYF
>TRBV14|TRBJ1-6|NA|NA
TGTGCCAGCAGCCTTTGGAGTTCACCCCTCCACTTT
CASSLWSSPLHF
>TRBV24-1|TRBJ1-2|many|NA
TGTGCCACCCAGGATAACTATGGCTACACCTTC
CATQDNYGYTF
>TRBV6-1|TRBJ1-5|NA|NA
TGTGCCAGCAGTTCGGAACAGACCAATCAGCCCCAGCATTTT
CASSSEQTNQPQHF
>TRBV10-2|TRBJ2-7|NA|NA
TGCGCCAGCAGTGACTCCGGGCAGGGCACCGAGCAGTACTTC
CASSDSGQGTEQYF
>TRBV4-3|TRBJ1-5|NA|TRBD1
TGCGCCAGCAGCTCGGGGGCAGGGGGCGGTTCGAGCAATCAGCCCCAGCATTTT
CASSSGAGGGSSNQPQHF
>TRBV20-1|TRBJ2-2|NA|TRBD1
TGCAGTGCTGGGACGCCGGGACAGGACATCACCGGGGAGCTGTTTTTT
CSAGTPGQDITGELFF
>TRBV12-3/TRBV12-4|TRBJ1-4|NA|NA
TGTGCCAGCAGTGTGGGGGGAAGCGAAAAACTGTTTTTT
CASSVGGSEKLFF
>TRBV4-2|TRBJ1-5|NA|NA
TGTGCCAGCAGCCAAGATTCGGCACAACCCAATCAGCCCCAGCATTTT
CASSQDSAQPNQPQHF
>TRBV5-1|TRBJ2-7|NA|NA
TGTGCCAGCAGCCCGACAGGATCCTTCGGCGAGCAGTACTTC
CASSPTGSFGEQYF
>TRBV24-1|TRBJ2-3|few|NA
TGTGCCACCAGTGGGGGCCACACTAGCACAGATACGCAGTATTTT
CATSGGHTSTDTQYF
>TRBV19|TRBJ1-5|NA|NA
TGTGCCAGTAGTATAGATCCAGGGAGGAGCAATCAGCCCCAGCATTTT
CASSIDPGRSNQPQHF
>TRBV6-5|TRBJ1-5|NA|TRBD1
TGTGCCAGCAGTTACGACAGGGGACGACAGCCCCAGCATTTT
CASSYDRGRQPQHF
>TRBV7-6|TRBJ2-5|many|TRBD1
TGTGCCAGCAGCTTACCCACAGGGGCTCGGGAGACCCAGTACTTC
CASSLPTGARETQYF
>TRBV6-4|TRBJ2-2|NA|NA
TGTGCCAGCTTTACCGGGGGCACCGGGGAGCTGTTTTTT
CASFTGGTGELFF
>TRBV12-3/TRBV12-4|TRBJ2-7|NA|TRBD2
TGTGCCAGCAGTAAAGGGGGGACTAGCGGAGCCTACGAGCAGTACTTC
CASSKGGTSGAYEQYF
>TRBV7-8|TRBJ2-7|NA|NA
TGTGCCAGCAGCCCCCCAGGGGCGGGGGTTGCCTTCTACGAGCAGTACTTC
CASSPPGAGVAFYEQYF
>TRBV7-9|TRBJ1-4|NA|NA
TGTGCCAGCAGCTTAGCGTCAGCGAACACCGGGGAGACTAATGAAAAACTGTTTTTT
CASSLASANTGETNEKLFF
>TRBV10-3|TRBJ2-5|NA|TRBD2
TGTGCCTCACCTCGGGTAGCGGGAGTAGAGACCCAGTACTTC
CASPRVAGVETQYF
>TRBV9|TRBJ2-7|many|NA
TGTGCCAGCAGCGTAGGACCCTCCGGGGGATACGAGCAGTACTTC
CASSVGPSGGYEQYF
>TRBV25-1|TRBJ1-6|NA|NA
TGTGCCAGCAGTTTGGGGGGAATAGATTCACCCCTCCACTTT
CASSLGGIDSPLHF
>TRBV7-8|TRBJ2-7|NA|NA
TGTGCCAGCAGCTTAGGGCCAGGGGCGTCTAATGAGCAGTACTTC
CASSLGPGASNEQYF
>TRBV19|TRBJ1-1|many|TRBD1
TGTGCCAGTAGGGAAGGACAGGCCACTGAAGCTTTCTTT
CASREGQATEAFF
>TRBV28|TRBJ1-2|few|NA
TGTGCCAGCAGGGGCCCACAGGGTTTCAGCTATGGCTACACCTTC
CASRGPQGFSYGYTF
>TRBV29-1|TRBJ1-2|NA|TRBD1
TGCAGCGTTGGTCCCCTAGACAGGGGAGTCGGCTACACCTTC
CSVGPLDRGVGYTF
>TRBV5-1|TRBJ1-1|many|TRBD1
TGCGCCAGCAGCTTGGTCACTGACAGGGGCCCGAACACTGAAGCTTTCTTT
CASSLVTDRGPNTEAFF
>TRBV10-2|TRBJ2-5|NA|NA
TGCGCCAGCACTCCTCGGGACACAAGGTACCAAGAGACCCAGTACTTC
CASTPRDTRYQETQYF
>TRBV5-1|TRBJ1-1|few|NA
TGCGCCAGCAGCATGACAGGTAACACTGAAGCTTTCTTT
CASSMTGNTEAFF
>TRBV12-3/TRBV12-4|TRBJ1-5|many|NA
TGTGCCAGCACCCGAATTGAGGAAAATCAGCCCCAGCATTTT
CASTRIEENQPQHF
>TRBV5-1|TRBJ1-2|NA|NA
TGCGCCAGCAGCTTACAAGGGGAGGTTGGCCTCTATGGCTACACCTTC
CASSLQGEVGLYGYTF
>TRBV2|TRBJ2-5|many|NA
TGTGCCAGCCTTGGGGGTGAGACCCAGTACTTC
CASLGGETQYF
>TRBV10-2|TRBJ1-5|many|NA
TGCGCCAGCAGTAGGTCCACGGTAGATCAGCCCCAGCATTTT
CASSRSTVDQPQHF
>TRBV5-5|TRBJ2-5|many|NA
TGTGCCAGCAGCTTGTCGATATCGGAAGAGACCCAGTACTTC
CASSLSISEETQYF
>TRBV2|TRBJ1-2|few|NA
TGTGCCAGCAGTGAGGCAGGCAGAGCCTATGGCTACACCTTC
CASSEAGRAYGYTF
>TRBV12-3/TRBV12-4|TRBJ2-3|NA|TRBD1
TGTGCCAGCAGTCCTTACAGGGGAAGCACAGATACGCAGTATTTT
CASSPYRGSTDTQYF
>TRBV12-3/TRBV12-4|TRBJ1-4|once|NA
TGTGCCAGCAGTTCCTTTCAGGGAGGGCAGAATAATGAAAAACTGTTTTTT
CASSSFQGGQNNEKLFF
>TRBV6-5|TRBJ2-7|NA|TRBD1
TGTGCCAGCAGTACATCGGCCGGGACAGGGAGCTCCTACGAGCAGTACTTC
CASSTSAGTGSSYEQYF
>TRBV10-3|TRBJ2-5|NA|NA
TGTGCCATCAGTGATGAAGACGGTAAAGGGACCCAGTACTTC
CAISDEDGKGTQYF
>TRBV11-2|TRBJ2-7|many|NA
TGTGCCAGCAGCTTAGATTTCAGAGCCCACGAGCAGTACTTC
CASSLDFRAHEQYF
>TRBV15|TRBJ2-5|many|NA
TGTGCCACCAGCAGAGGGGCAGGACGCCAAGAGACCCAGTACTTC
CATSRGAGRQETQYF
>TRBV5-4|TRBJ2-5|few|TRBD2
TGTGCCAGCAGCTTGGTTTCTAGCGGTGCGACCCAGTACTTC
CASSLVSSGATQYF
>TRBV29-1|TRBJ2-5|NA|TRBD2
TGCAGCGTCAGGACTAGCGGGGGGGCCCGAGAGACCCAGTACTTC
CSVRTSGGARETQYF
>TRBV7-9|TRBJ2-5|NA|NA
TGTGCCAGCAGTCCAAACTCCCTTGGACGTCCCCGGGAGACCCAGTACTTC
CASSPNSLGRPRETQYF